The 27 T cell receptor beta chains presented below share a single source sample, sequenced in a study of blood T cell repertoires in COVID-19. Measured with immunoSEQ multiplex PCR; TCRdb has only the in-frame clones, and not every one. The table lists around 110,000 clones, roughly four fifths of them singletons, with 7% to 9.5% in the top ten. Sequenced sample: peripheral blood. The receptors shown here come from a man between 65 and 79 years old with active or convalescent COVID-19.

The chain links TRBV11-3 to TRBJ2-4, with 15 positions matching TRBD2. This CDR3 comprises 14 residues. J gave up 13 bases and V 5 bases, and 6 bases lay outside the gene matches. Germline V gives CDR1 SGHNT, CDR2 YENEEA. CDR3 nucleotide sequence: TGTGCCAGCAGCCGAACTGGGACTAGCGGGGGGCAGTACTTC. It is translated as CASSRTGTSGGQYF.

V and J are TRBV9 and TRBJ1-6, with 7 bases lining up with TRBD1. The germline V gene has CDR1 SGDLS and CDR2 YYNGEE. This CDR3 is 15 amino acids long. V shed 2 bases and J 9 bases; nucleotides not matched to a gene: 8. The CDR3 loop is CASSVDQGDRSPLHF. Here the CDR3 DNA reads TGTGCCAGCAGCGTCGATCAGGGGGATCGTTCACCCCTCCACTTT.

This clone was seen only once. This chain joins TRBV9 and TRBJ2-1, with D tentatively TRBD2 (6 bases). V lost 3 bases and J 6 bases, leaving 19 bases between the germline ends. Germline V gene lookup returns CDR1 SGDLS and CDR2 YYNGEE. The length of the CDR3 is 16 residues. CDR3 sequence reads: CASSARDSLRGNEQFF. The DNA for the CDR3 is TGTGCCAGCAGCGCCCGGGACTCACTCCGGGGCAATGAGCAGTTCTTC.

The V call is TRBV4-1, the J call TRBJ1-1; D might be TRBD1 (6 bases). Germline V gene lookup returns CDR1 MGHRA and CDR2 YSYEKL. Trimming left V 3 bases short and J 3 bases short, with 14 bases between. The CDR3 contains 15 residues. CDR3 nucleotides: TGCGCCAGCAGCCAGTACAGGGAAGGGGACACTGAAGCTTTCTTT. Its protein is CASSQYREGDTEAFF.

In DNA form, the CDR3 reads TGCGCCAGCAGCCTGCTACTTCGGGGGGACACAGATACGCAGTATTTT. This gives the protein CASSLLLRGDTDTQYF. The J gene is TRBJ2-3, the V gene TRBV4-3, with 7 nucleotides matching TRBD2. The CDR3 loop spans 16 amino acids. J was trimmed by 2 bases and V by 4 bases; bases with no gene match: 9. CDR1 and CDR2 from the germline V gene are LGHNA and YSLEER.

The chain links TRBV3-1 (or the pseudogene TRBV3-2) to TRBJ1-2, with 8 positions matching TRBD1. Germline CDR1 reads LGHDT; CDR2 reads YNNKEL (reference sequence). This CDR3 region has 14 residues. Trimming removed 0 bases from V and 8 bases from J; junction bases left unmatched: 5. The CDR3 region has the DNA TGTGCCAGCAGCCAAGATCAGGGGGCCGGGGGCTACACCTTC. Protein sequence: CASSQDQGAGGYTF.

J is TRBJ1-2 and V is TRBV6-2 or TRBV6-3; 9 nucleotides match TRBD1. Germline-derived CDR1 and CDR2 are MNHEY and SVGEGT. The CDR3 is 15 amino acids. The trim removed 2 bases at V and 7 bases at J, leaving 8 bases unmatched. As DNA, the CDR3 is TGTGCCAGCAGTTACCCGGGACAGGGCTTCCGTGGCTACACCTTC. Translating gives CASSYPGQGFRGYTF.

The V gene is TRBV11-3, the J gene TRBJ2-7; unclear D gene. Trimming pared 2 bases from V and 0 bases from J, leaving 2 bases between. Germline V gene lookup returns CDR1 SGHNT and CDR2 YENEEA. The CDR3 contains 12 residues. CDR3 sequence: CASSLYSYEQYF. The CDR3 region has the DNA TGTGCCAGCAGCTTATACTCCTACGAGCAGTACTTC.

The table lists this clone with a count of one. The V gene is TRBV27, the J gene TRBJ1-6; 8 bases fit TRBD1. CDR3 length equals 15 residues. Germline V gene lookup returns CDR1 MNHEY and CDR2 SMNVEV (reference sequence). V was pared by 4 bases and J by 7 bases, with 6 bases of the junction left unmatched. In DNA, the CDR3 is TGTGCCAGCAGTTCTTCCCGACAGGGGAATTCACCCCTCCACTTT. Encoded protein: CASSSSRQGNSPLHF.

The rearrangement links TRBV11-3 to TRBJ1-1; tentatively, D is TRBD1 (6 bases). CDR3 length equals 15 residues. The germline V gene has CDR1 SGHNT and CDR2 YENEEA. Trimming shortened V by 4 bases and J by 1 base, and 13 bases separated the two germline ends. The CDR3 DNA reads TGTGCCAGCAGCTCGAGACAGGTCCCGAACACTGAAGCTTTCTTT. It codes for CASSSRQVPNTEAFF.

This chain joins TRBV19 and TRBJ2-3; TRBD1 matches 10 bases. This CDR3 is 15 amino acids long. Losses at the gene ends were 6 bases for V and 3 bases for J; bases not matched to a gene: 6. Looked up from germline, CDR1 is LNHDA and CDR2 is SQIVND (reference sequence). The CDR3 DNA follows: TGTGCCAGTAGCACCGACAGGGGGCGGACAGATACGCAGTATTTT. Translated: CASSTDRGRTDTQYF.

The J gene is TRBJ2-3, the V gene TRBV28, with D possibly matching TRBD1 (6 bases). The length of the CDR3 is 12 residues. Trimming removed 5 bases at V and 11 bases at J, with 14 bases between. The germline CDR1 and CDR2 sequences are MDHEN and SYDVKM. CDR3 coding DNA: TGTGCCAGCAGTCCTCAACCGGACAGGCAGTATTTT. Its translation is CASSPQPDRQYF.

This clone was seen once. This chain uses TRBV24-1 with TRBJ2-1; D gene ambiguous. Germline CDR1 is KGHDR and CDR2 is SFDVKD. Trimming pared 8 bases from V and 0 bases from J, leaving 7 bases between. The CDR3 is 13 amino acids. The CDR3 DNA reads as TGTGCCACCATGGCTAGCTCCTACAATGAGCAGTTCTTC. Translation gives CATMASSYNEQFF.

This clone occurred a few times. The gene calls are TRBV11-3 and TRBJ2-6; 7 nucleotides match TRBD1. There are 17 residues in the CDR3. Per germline, CDR1 SGHNT and CDR2 YENEEA. After removal of 7 bases from V and 1 base from J, the junction contained 10 bases not matched to a gene. CDR3 amino acids: CASTPRTGDSGANVLTF. The CDR3 bases are TGTGCCAGCACCCCCCGGACAGGTGATTCTGGGGCCAACGTCCTGACTTTC.

V and J are TRBV19 and TRBJ1-4; a possible D gene is TRBD1 (6 bases). Germline-derived CDR1 and CDR2 are LNHDA and SQIVND (reference sequence). The CDR3 totals 17 residues. Trimming stripped 5 bases from V and 1 base from J, with 17 bases between. DNA for the CDR3: TGTGCCAGTAGTGCCTCCGACAGGCCTCAAACTAATGAAAAACTGTTTTTT. Translation gives CASSASDRPQTNEKLFF.

The chain recombines TRBV24-1 with TRBJ2-3; TRBD1 aligns across 9 bases. Germline trimming cut 2 bases from V and 3 bases from J; bases unmatched to any gene: 2. The CDR3 length is 15 residues. Germline assignment: CDR1 KGHDR and CDR2 SFDVKD. The CDR3 nucleotides are TGTGCCACCAGTGATTCTGGACAGGGGACAGATACGCAGTATTTT. Protein: CATSDSGQGTDTQYF.

The chain carries TRBV4-1 and TRBJ2-5; TRBD2 might be the D (7 bases). CDR1 is MGHRA, CDR2 YSYEKL, per germline. This CDR3 has 16 residues. V lost 0 bases to trimming and J lost 9 bases, with 20 bases between them. For the CDR3, the DNA is TGCGCCAGCAGCCAAGAATTTGTAAACAGGGCGGGGGCCCAGTACTTC. Protein sequence: CASSQEFVNRAGAQYF.

This clone is a singleton in its sample. V gene TRBV19 combines with J gene TRBJ2-5, with TRBD1 identical over 7 bases. Germline lookup yields CDR1 LNHDA and CDR2 SQIVND (reference sequence). The V segment lost 5 bases and the J segment 4 bases; nucleotides outside the gene matches: 4. There are 13 residues in the CDR3. The CDR3 region is CASSGTGAETQYF. The CDR3 DNA reads as TGTGCCAGTAGTGGTACAGGGGCAGAGACCCAGTACTTC.

This chain connects TRBV13 to TRBJ1-6; 7 nucleotides match TRBD1. The V segment lost 4 bases and the J segment 7 bases; nucleotides outside the gene matches: 4. The CDR3 loop spans 14 amino acids. The V gene's germline CDR1 is PRHDT and CDR2 FYEKMQ (reference sequence). CDR3 region: CASSSGQANSPLHF. As DNA, the CDR3 is TGTGCCAGCAGCTCAGGACAGGCCAATTCACCCCTCCACTTT.

The chain employs TRBV18 and TRBJ1-1, with D possibly being TRBD1 (6 bases). The CDR3 spans 14 residues. Trimming shortened V by 1 base and J by 1 base, and 7 bases separated the two germline ends. Germline CDR1 and CDR2: KGHSH and LQKENI. This CDR3 reads CASSPRTENTEAFF. The CDR3 DNA is TGTGCCAGCTCACCACGGACAGAGAACACTGAAGCTTTCTTT.

This chain connects TRBV6-4 to TRBJ2-2; 7 bases agree with TRBD2. V lost 6 bases, J lost 5 bases, and 15 bases stayed unmatched. Germline V CDR1 and CDR2: MRHNA, SNTAGT. This CDR3 has 17 amino acids. In DNA, the CDR3 is TGTGCCAGCAGCAAACAGCCCGGGACTATACCGACCGGGGAGCTGTTTTTT. It specifies CASSKQPGTIPTGELFF.

In this sample, this clone turned up once. The chain recombines TRBV2 with TRBJ1-6, with D perhaps matching TRBD1 (5 bases). The germline gives CDR1 SNHLY, CDR2 FYNNEI. V lost 4 bases to trimming and J lost 8 bases, with 15 bases between them. The CDR3 spans 15 residues. In DNA form, the CDR3 reads TGTGCCAGCAGTGCCCAGGGTGTGGACCATTCACCCCTCCACTTT. It encodes CASSAQGVDHSPLHF.

This clone was counted a few times. The CDR3, as DNA: TGTGCCAGCAGCCAAGGCATCCGGCGGGGGGGCCAAGAGACCCAGTACTTC. Amino acid sequence: CASSQGIRRGGQETQYF. V and J are TRBV3-1 (or the pseudogene TRBV3-2) and TRBJ2-5; 9 bases map to TRBD2. The CDR3 totals 17 residues. The V gene end was trimmed by 1 base and the J gene end by 1 base; junction bases not matched to a gene: 7. CDR1 is LGHDT, CDR2 YNNKEL, per germline (reference sequence).

This clone has just one count. This chain links TRBV3-1 (or the pseudogene TRBV3-2) with TRBJ2-1; perhaps TRBD2 as D (7 bases). CDR3 length equals 18 residues. V dropped 4 bases and J dropped 0 bases, with 19 bases sitting between them. Germline V lookup: CDR1 LGHDT, CDR2 YNNKEL (reference sequence). The CDR3 sequence: CASSLEGNGGPSYNEQFF. The CDR3 DNA reads as TGTGCCAGCAGCCTAGAGGGCAACGGGGGGCCCTCCTACAATGAGCAGTTCTTC.

V gene TRBV7-9 combines with J gene TRBJ1-2; 11 bases line up with TRBD1. The CDR3 covers 15 residues. CDR1 and CDR2 (germline): SEHNR, FQNEAQ (reference sequence). The ends lost 5 bases at V and 4 bases at J; junction bases unmatched: 6. In DNA, the CDR3 is TGTGCCAGCAGCCAGGGACAGGGGGGTGTCTATGGCTACACCTTC. This codes for CASSQGQGGVYGYTF.

The V call is TRBV19, the J call TRBJ1-5, with 12 nucleotides matching TRBD1. Unmatched junction bases numbered 3, after V lost 5 bases and J lost 4 bases. The CDR3 spans 15 residues. Looked up from germline, CDR1 is LNHDA and CDR2 is SQIVND (reference sequence). CDR3 protein: CASSGTGGLNQPQHF. CDR3 in DNA: TGTGCCAGTAGTGGGACAGGGGGCCTTAATCAGCCCCAGCATTTT.

This clone appeared a single time. This chain uses TRBV11-2 with TRBJ2-5, with 9 bases aligning to TRBD2. The CDR3 length is 16 residues. The germline V gene encodes CDR1 SGHAT and CDR2 FQNNGV. J lost 5 bases, V lost 0 bases, and 7 bases had no gene match. Here the CDR3 DNA reads TGTGCCAGCAGCTTAGATGGCGGGGGGGCCGGTGAGACCCAGTACTTC. Residues: CASSLDGGGAGETQYF.